This T cell receptor beta chain was sequenced for a study of PD-1 blockade in classical Hodgkin lymphoma. General study findings and limits: As was reported, newly diagnosed patients showed lower baseline TCR diversity than healthy donors did.

This clone was seen once. The antigen is unknown. The ends were cut back, 6 bases at V and 4 bases at J, with 13 bases in the middle. Germline V gene lookup returns CDR1 LGHNT and CDR2 FRNRAP. The CDR3 is 14 amino acids. Time point: cycle 4 day 1 (C4D1), after more than five weeks of nivolumab. Exposure to brentuximab vedotin varied, and each patient had relapsed following autologous stem cell transplantation. The method was immunoSEQ multiplex PCR; TCRdb's version includes in-frame clones alone and lacks a portion of them. Of about 23,000 clones listed, approximately 88% were seen once; the top ten hold approximately 23%.

The chain uses TRBV12-5 and TRBJ2-1, with a tentative D call TRBD2 (6 bases). The sample consisted of peripheral blood mononuclear cells (PBMCs), taken before the fourth cycle of nivolumab. This sequence originates from a human donor with classical Hodgkin lymphoma. As DNA, the CDR3 is TGTGCTAGTGGCCCGAAAGGGACTTACAATGAGCAGTTCTTC. It specifies CASGPKGTYNEQFF.